This T cell receptor beta chain originates from a study of PD-1 blockade in classical Hodgkin lymphoma (dated by TCRdb to the early 2020s). Notes on the research overall: Nivolumab dosing was 3 mg/kg intravenously every 2 weeks, continuing until either disease progression or unacceptable toxicity. A peripheral blood immune signature of response to PD-1 blockade in classical Hodgkin lymphoma was defined using TCR beta sequencing and CyTOF.

The Qiagen DNeasy kit was used to extract genomic DNA from unsorted PBMCs and from the negatively selected CD4+ and CD8+ fractions. TCR beta CDR3 regions were subjected to amplification by immunoSEQ multiplex PCR with primers that anneal to V and J segments. A synthetic immune receptor repertoire was used to minimize amplification bias, and remaining bias was computationally removed after sequencing. From the authors' description of their analysis: Repertoire diversity was quantified as the Shannon entropy index using custom Python scripts. Unsorted, CD4+ and CD8+ repertoires were analyzed separately, except in combined analyses where CD4+ and CD8+ sequences were merged in silico. Clonal expansion was defined as a frequency increase of at least 2-fold after treatment compared with C1D1, and clones undetected at baseline were assigned a pseudocount of 0.5. Singleton clones were defined as clones with 0 or 1 copy at C1D1, and non-singleton clones were defined as clones with 2 or more copies. Clones expanded in unsorted samples were assigned a CD4+, CD8+ or unknown annotation through matching of protein sequences in sorted samples from the same patient. Wilcoxon tests on paired samples were used to test changes in diversity from C1D1 to C4D1. Drawn from immuneACCESS, this table holds only the in-frame rearrangements with V and J called that TCRdb kept. Clones are partly lost; checked studies trace under half to an unresolved V gene and leave the rest unexplained. V and J calls and clone size are those listed in that table; D and trimming were worked out from the DNA. The sample table contains some 38,000 clones; only one count was recorded for approximately 82% of them. The ten largest clones add up to around 15% of the sample.

A word on this clone: Its antigen target is currently unknown. There are no base qualities to consult, and no much larger clone falls within one base.

The time point label here, explained by the study, means: cycle 2 day 1 (C2D1) of nivolumab. Every trial patient had relapsed after autologous stem cell transplantation, and cohorts A, B and C differed in prior brentuximab vedotin exposure. The trial cohort was composed of about 58 patients with relapsed/refractory classical Hodgkin lymphoma, for whom complete response, partial response or progressive disease was recorded as best overall response. Trial patients were treated with single-agent nivolumab in the multi-cohort phase II CheckMate 205 trial. An independent review committee assessed best overall response by applying the 2007 International Working Group response criteria. Trial PBMCs were collected immediately before nivolumab initiation (C1D1) and during therapy at cycle 2 day 1 and cycle 4 day 1. Peripheral blood was collected in 8 mL Vacutainer Cell Preparation Tubes, from which PBMCs were isolated by centrifugation and then cryopreserved.

The CDR1 and CDR2 encoded by the germline V gene are SGHTA and FQGNSA. From cysteine to phenylalanine, the CDR3 is 14 amino acids long. Of the read, only the CDR3 DNA is kept; its 42 bases are in frame from base 1. V sheds 3 bases and J sheds 2 bases, leaving 10 bases between their ends. The paper as a whole reports these results and caveats: Only a single clinical trial cohort was studied, and what caused the repertoire differences, possibly disease activity or prior therapy, remained undefined. By C4D1, a significant rise was seen in CD4+ TCR diversity but not in CD8+ TCR diversity (p=0.0027 vs p=0.16), and the rise was most apparent among complete responders (p=0.02). Lower diversity was seen in patients whose nivolumab began less than 1 year after ASCT, and these patients were left out of later analyses so that immune reconstitution would not confound the results. Baseline TCR diversity was reported to be lower in newly diagnosed patients than in healthy donors and to be lower still in relapsed/refractory patients. Trial patients with a complete response had baseline diversity similar to that of newly diagnosed patients, while partial responders and progressors had significantly lower diversity.

This receptor was identified in a human donor with classical Hodgkin lymphoma. Material: peripheral blood mononuclear cells (PBMCs), obtained before the second cycle of nivolumab. The chain is assembled from TRBV7-2 and TRBJ2-5, with a weak D call of TRBD2 (5 bases match). Here is the DNA: TGTGCCAGCAGCTTGGACTTGGGGCAAGAGACCCAGTACTTC. This encodes CASSLDLGQETQYF.